Listed here is a single T cell receptor beta chain. What it recognizes is unknown. The data stem from a study of T-cell memory formation after mild COVID-19. The germline V and J ends were trimmed by 1 base and 2 bases, with 12 bases remaining between them. CDR3 size: 15 residues. The germline CDR1 and CDR2 sequences are SNHLY and FYNNEI. The study, taken as a whole, reports: From day 15 to 85, contracting clones were balanced between CD4 and CD8, whereas later expanders leaned toward CD4+.

Using its own MiXCR run on the 5' RACE reads, TCRdb lists one record per CDR3 protein. The table has approximately 400,000 distinct CDR3 sequences, approximately 25% seen once; the top ten hold around 9%. This rearrangement joins TRBV2 to TRBJ2-7; D is unresolved. This sequence was found in an adult woman who had mild COVID-19 (a few samples of this study predate the infection). Cell type and time point are not known. The specimen sequenced was PBMCs or a T cell subset sorted from them (not recorded which). Here the CDR3 reads CASSEVYGGAYEQYF. CDR3 sequence (DNA): TGTGCCAGCAGTGAAGTATACGGCGGAGCCTACGAGCAGTACTTC.